This T cell receptor beta chain was identified during a study of blood T cell repertoires in COVID-19. Study in general: COVID-19 samples collected from the United States, Italy and Spain covered acute and convalescent phases. PBMCs, B-cell-depleted T cells, or T cells provided the cDNA or gDNA that made up the material.

Original data processing: Using reference gene primer amplification, nucleated cell counts were estimated. Sequencing used immunoSEQ multiplex PCR; TCRdb keeps in-frame clones, though not all of them. V and J calls and clone size are those listed in that table; D and trimming were worked out from the DNA. The profile covers 300,000 to 450,000 clones, with 70% to 90% appearing a single time and under 11% taken by the ten largest. Seattle's enrolled individuals joined amid active infection and were then monitored longitudinally. V lost 1 base and J lost 6, with 8 bases in between. The germline V gene has CDR1 LGHNA and CDR2 YSLEER. The CDR3 runs to 13 residues.

The source is a woman between 25 and 40 years old with COVID-19, enrolled during active disease. Input material: peripheral blood. The chain couples TRBV4-3 to TRBJ2-3; D possibly corresponds to TRBD2 (5 bases). This chain's CDR3 is CASSQAPGDTQYF. CDR3 DNA: TGCGCCAGCAGCCAAGCCCCGGGGGATACGCAGTATTTT.